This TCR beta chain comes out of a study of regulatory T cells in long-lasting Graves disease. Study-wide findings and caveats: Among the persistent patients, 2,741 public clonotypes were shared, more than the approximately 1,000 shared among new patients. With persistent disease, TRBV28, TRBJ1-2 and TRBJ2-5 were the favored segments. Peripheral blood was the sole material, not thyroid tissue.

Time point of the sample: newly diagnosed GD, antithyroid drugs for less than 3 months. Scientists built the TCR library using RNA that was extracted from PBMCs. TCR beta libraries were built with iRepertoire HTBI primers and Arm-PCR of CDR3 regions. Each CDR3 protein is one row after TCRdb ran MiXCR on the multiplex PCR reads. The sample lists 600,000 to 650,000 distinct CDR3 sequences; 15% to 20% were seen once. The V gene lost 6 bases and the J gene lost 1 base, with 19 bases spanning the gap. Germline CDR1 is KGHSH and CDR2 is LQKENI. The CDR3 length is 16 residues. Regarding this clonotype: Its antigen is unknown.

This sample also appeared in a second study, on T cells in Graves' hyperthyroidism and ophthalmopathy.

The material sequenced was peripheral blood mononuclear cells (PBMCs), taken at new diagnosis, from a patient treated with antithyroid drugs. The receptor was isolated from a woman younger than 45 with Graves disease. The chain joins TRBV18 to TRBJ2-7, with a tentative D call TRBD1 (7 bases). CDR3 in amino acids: CASSPPTGEASYEQYF. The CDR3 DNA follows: TGTGCCAGCTCTCCCCCTACAGGGGAGGCATCCTACGAGCAGTACTTC.